Sequencing of this T cell receptor (beta chain) was carried out in a study of blood T cell repertoires in COVID-19. As processed by the authors: Reference gene primer amplification gave estimated nucleated cell counts. Repertoires were generated with immunoSEQ multiplex PCR, while TCRdb's copy carries only in-frame clones and drops some. The D gene and trimming were derived from the DNA, and the V and J assignments and clone size from that table. This sample yields 250,000 to 350,000 clones, of which around 85% are seen a single time; 0.87% belongs to the top ten. There are 17 residues in the CDR3. J gave up 1 base and V 0 bases, and 7 bases lay outside the gene matches. Germline-derived CDR1 and CDR2 are SGDLS and YYNGEE.

Sample: peripheral blood. The receptor was isolated from a human donor with COVID-19, enrolled during active disease. The donor label of this sample is uncertain. The rearrangement uses TRBV9 and TRBJ2-7; the match to TRBD2 covers 10 bases. The CDR3, as DNA: TGTGCCAGCAGCGTAGGCGCTAGCGGGAGTTCATCCTACGAGCAGTACTTC. Residues: CASSVGASGSSSYEQYF. The variable domain in full, with the rest retrieved from reference TRBV9 and TRBJ2-7, is DSGVTQTPKHLITATGQRVTLRCSPRSGDLSVYWYQQSLDQGLQFLIQYYNGEERAKGNILERFSAQQFPDLHSELNLSSLELGDSALYFCASSVGASGSSSYEQYFGPGTRLTVT.